Listed below are T cell receptor beta chains from one sample, sequenced in a study of T cell repertoires in cytomegalovirus infection. Their specific antigens are unknown. Each CDR3 protein is one row after TCRdb ran MiXCR on the reads. The repertoire holds around 360,000 distinct CDR3 sequences, about 34% seen once, with approximately 13% in the top ten. The sequencing used cultured PBMCs, collected from culture after CMV antigen stimulation. These receptors all come from a human donor in good health (CMV status not recorded). Some clones in this sample may be carry-over from other donors' samples. Each CDR3 is given with its conserved first and last residue. The D gene is left open where the match is weak. Where a row states a size, it is once, few, many or the class of an expanded clone; other rows omit it.

J	size	V	D	CDR3	DNA
TRBJ2-5	.	TRBV27	.	CASSPTAVSQETQYF	TGTGCCAGCAGTCCAACCGCGGTCTCGCAAGAGACCCAGTACTTC
TRBJ2-3	many	TRBV2	.	CASSELELGTDTQYF	TGTGCCAGCAGTGAGCTGGAGTTGGGCACAGATACGCAGTATTTT
TRBJ1-4	.	TRBV6-2/TRBV6-3	.	CASSLPWGEYREKLFF	TGTGCCAGCAGTCTCCCGTGGGGGGAGTATCGCGAAAAACTGTTTTTT
TRBJ1-2	few	TRBV6-1	TRBD1	CASSDGQAIYGYTF	TGTGCCAGCAGTGATGGACAGGCAATCTATGGCTACACCTTC
TRBJ2-7	.	TRBV11-3	.	CASSRGDEQYF	TGTGCCAGCAGCCGAGGTGACGAGCAGTACTTC
TRBJ2-1	many	TRBV7-9	TRBD2	CASSLGGLAGPKYNEQFF	TGTGCCAGCAGCTTAGGGGGCCTAGCGGGACCAAAATACAATGAGCAGTTCTTC
TRBJ2-3	.	TRBV7-9	.	CASSLGQTRSYTDTQYF	TGTGCCAGCAGCTTAGGCCAGACTCGTTCCTACACAGATACGCAGTATTTT
TRBJ2-5	.	TRBV15	.	CATSRAGSDGQYF	TGTGCCACCAGCAGAGCCGGGTCGGATGGCCAGTACTTC
TRBJ1-5	many	TRBV7-2	.	CASSLRFTRGGGGYPQHF	TGTGCCAGCAGCTTGCGATTCACGCGGGGCGGTGGCGGTTATCCCCAGCATTTT
TRBJ2-3	.	TRBV7-2	TRBD2	CASSGTSGSIDTQYF	TGTGCCAGCAGCGGGACTAGCGGGAGTATAGATACGCAGTATTTT
TRBJ2-1	.	TRBV9	TRBD1	CASSPRTGWVNEQFF	TGTGCCAGCAGCCCACGGACAGGGTGGGTCAATGAGCAGTTCTTC
TRBJ2-2	.	TRBV28	TRBD2	CASSISGSRNTGELFF	TGTGCCAGCAGCATCAGCGGGAGCCGGAACACCGGGGAGCTGTTTTTT
TRBJ2-1	.	TRBV20-1	.	CSANGASSYNEQFF	TGCAGTGCTAACGGGGCTAGCTCCTACAATGAGCAGTTCTTC
TRBJ2-5	.	TRBV20-1	TRBD2	CSARVNSGTSQYF	TGCAGTGCTAGAGTGAATAGCGGGACGTCCCAGTACTTC
TRBJ1-4	.	TRBV28	TRBD1	CASMNAGQGNEKLFF	TGTGCCAGCATGAACGCGGGACAGGGGAATGAAAAACTGTTTTTT
TRBJ2-1	few	TRBV10-2	TRBD2	CASGQAAGVQFF	TGCGCCAGCGGTCAGGCGGCGGGGGTGCAGTTCTTC
TRBJ1-1	few	TRBV7-8	.	CASSPAPGTLIGF	TGTGCCAGCAGCCCGGCGCCCGGGACATTAATAGGCTTT
TRBJ2-1	few	TRBV7-6	TRBD2	CASRRGPGREDNEQFF	TGTGCCAGCAGGCGTGGCCCCGGGAGGGAAGACAATGAGCAGTTCTTC
TRBJ1-1	.	TRBV12-3/TRBV12-4	.	CASSLTGLARAFF	TGTGCCAGCAGTTTGACAGGACTTGCTAGAGCTTTCTTT
TRBJ2-7	.	TRBV28	TRBD2	CATGRVEQYF	TGTGCCACAGGGAGGGTCGAGCAGTACTTC
TRBJ1-2	.	TRBV7-6	.	CASSFSDANYGYTF	TGTGCCAGCAGCTTTAGTGACGCGAACTATGGCTACACCTTC
TRBJ1-1	.	TRBV7-2	.	CASSLYGLVTEAFF	TGTGCCAGCAGCTTATACGGGTTGGTGACTGAAGCTTTCTTT
TRBJ1-1	few	TRBV6-2/TRBV6-3	TRBD1	CASSFTGVGTEAFF	TGTGCCAGCAGTTTTACAGGGGTCGGGACTGAAGCTTTCTTT
TRBJ2-1	.	TRBV20-1	.	CSASRDTYNEQFF	TGCAGTGCTAGCCGGGACACCTACAATGAGCAGTTCTTC
TRBJ2-1	once	TRBV5-4	TRBD2	CASSFRLAGADEQFF	TGTGCCAGCAGCTTTCGACTAGCGGGAGCTGATGAGCAGTTCTTC
TRBJ1-1	.	TRBV4-1	.	CASSQESGARTEAFF	TGCGCCAGCAGCCAAGAATCAGGTGCGCGCACTGAAGCTTTCTTT
TRBJ2-5	few	TRBV28	TRBD1	CASSLEGGRETQYF	TGTGCCAGCAGTTTAGAAGGGGGCAGAGAGACCCAGTACTTC
TRBJ1-1	.	TRBV24-1	TRBD1	CATADRGNTEAFF	TGTGCCACCGCGGACAGGGGGAACACTGAAGCTTTCTTT
TRBJ1-5	.	TRBV19	.	CASSIAGDDQPQHF	TGTGCCAGTAGTATAGCAGGGGACGATCAGCCCCAGCATTTT
TRBJ2-5	.	TRBV6-2/TRBV6-3	TRBD2	CASSWSGSSETQYF	TGTGCCAGCAGTTGGAGCGGGAGTTCAGAGACCCAGTACTTC
TRBJ1-1	many	TRBV20-1	.	CSGSGGSTEAFF	TGCAGTGGTTCGGGGGGGAGCACTGAAGCTTTCTTT
TRBJ2-2	.	TRBV7-2	TRBD2	CASSRSSGWMSGELFF	TGTGCCAGCAGCCGGAGTAGCGGGTGGATGTCCGGGGAGCTGTTTTTT